Listed below are T cell receptor beta chains from one sample, sequenced in a study of blood T cell repertoires in COVID-19. Assay: immunoSEQ multiplex PCR; the TCRdb copy retains only in-frame clones and omits some. The sample has 170,000 or so clones; around 90% are singletons. The source material was peripheral blood. The receptors stem from a man between 60 and 75 years old with COVID-19, enrolled during active disease. Both conserved end residues are part of each CDR3. The D gene is left open where the match is weak. The size of a clone is reported for some rows only, either as once, few or many, or as a class for expanded clones.

>TRBV19|-|TRBJ1-3|TRBD1
TGTGCCAGTAGTCGGACAGGGCTTCTAAACACCATATATTTT
CASSRTGLLNTIYF
>TRBV18|-|TRBJ1-5|TRBD1
TGTGCCAGCTCACCGGACAGGAATCAGCCCCAGCATTTT
CASSPDRNQPQHF
>TRBV9|-|TRBJ2-5|-
TGTGCCAGCAGCGTACAGGGGCTCGGTCAAGAGACCCAGTACTTC
CASSVQGLGQETQYF
>TRBV12-5|-|TRBJ2-1|-
TGTGCTAGTGGTTTGGTAGGGAGTGAGCAGTTCTTC
CASGLVGSEQFF
>TRBV11-2|few|TRBJ1-6|TRBD1
TGTGCCAGCAGCTTAGCAGGGGGCCGTGGTAATTCACCCCTCCACTTT
CASSLAGGRGNSPLHF
>TRBV7-2|-|TRBJ1-2|-
TGTGCCAGCAGCTTAGACAGGGCGGCTAACTATGGCTACACCTTC
CASSLDRAANYGYTF
>TRBV29-1|once|TRBJ2-1|-
TGCAGCGTTGAGTTTCTGACAGAAACCTACAATGAGCAGTTCTTC
CSVEFLTETYNEQFF
>TRBV27|-|TRBJ2-4|TRBD2
TGTGCCAGCAGCCTTGGACTAGCGGGAGTAGGCAACATTCAGTACTTC
CASSLGLAGVGNIQYF
>TRBV20-1|-|TRBJ1-1|-
TGCAGTGCTAGAGATCTCACCGCGGCTTTCTTT
CSARDLTAAFF
>TRBV28|-|TRBJ1-3|-
TGTGCCAGCAGCCCACAGGGAACCCTCTCTGGAAACACCATATATTTT
CASSPQGTLSGNTIYF
>TRBV6-5|-|TRBJ2-7|TRBD2
TGTGCCAGCAGAAGTCCGGGACTAGGAGGGGCCGAGCAGTACTTC
CASRSPGLGGAEQYF
>TRBV6-5|once|TRBJ1-2|TRBD1
TGTGCCAGCAGTAAGAGACAGGGAAAAAGTGGCTACACCTTC
CASSKRQGKSGYTF
>TRBV5-1|-|TRBJ2-7|TRBD1
TGCGCCAGCAGCCTAAGGACAGGAACGGGGGAGCAGTACTTC
CASSLRTGTGEQYF